These T cell receptor beta chains were read from a single sample in a study of T cell responses to AZD1222 COVID-19 vaccine. Assay: immunoSEQ multiplex PCR; the TCRdb copy retains only in-frame clones and omits some. The sample comprises some 150,000 clones, around 91% of which are singletons, and 5% rests with the top ten. Sequencing was performed on peripheral blood, taken on day 0 of AZD1222 vaccination. All receptors derive from an adult in good health. Both conserved end residues are trimmed from each CDR3.

CDR3 protein: ASASGTVNTEAF; V gene: TRBV4-2; J gene: TRBJ1-1
CDR3 protein: ASSRSGQGYSYEQY; V gene: TRBV19; J gene: TRBJ2-7
CDR3 protein: ASSRVTDTQY; V gene: TRBV19; J gene: TRBJ2-3
CDR3 protein: ASSTGTGSNQPQH; V gene: TRBV19; J gene: TRBJ1-5
CDR3 protein: ASSQKRGIDSYNEQF; V gene: TRBV14; J gene: TRBJ2-1
CDR3 protein: ASSLVGVIGEAQH; V gene: TRBV7-9; J gene: TRBJ1-5
CDR3 protein: ASGLAGGAKNIQY; V gene: TRBV3-1/TRBV3-2; J gene: TRBJ2-4
CDR3 protein: ASSRGGEGFLGSSSNEQF; V gene: TRBV3-1/TRBV3-2; J gene: TRBJ2-1
CDR3 protein: ASSQQYNEQF; V gene: TRBV3-1/TRBV3-2; J gene: TRBJ2-1
CDR3 protein: ASSHVQSAYLYNEQF; V gene: TRBV4-3; J gene: TRBJ2-1
CDR3 protein: ASENWDRQETQY; V gene: TRBV3-1/TRBV3-2; J gene: TRBJ2-5
CDR3 protein: ASSFVGKDGYT; V gene: TRBV12-3/TRBV12-4; J gene: TRBJ1-2
CDR3 protein: ASSQVSGRATDTQY; V gene: TRBV4-3; J gene: TRBJ2-3
CDR3 protein: ASSYATANYGYT; V gene: TRBV6-5; J gene: TRBJ1-2
CDR3 protein: ASSSLAGGSYNEQF; V gene: TRBV7-6; J gene: TRBJ2-1
CDR3 protein: ASSLGRTADTQY; V gene: TRBV28; J gene: TRBJ2-3
CDR3 protein: ASSLGSENTEAF; V gene: TRBV7-8; J gene: TRBJ1-1
CDR3 protein: ASSLLRGVRTDTQY; V gene: TRBV27; J gene: TRBJ2-3
CDR3 protein: ASRRLYYGYT; V gene: TRBV5-6; J gene: TRBJ1-2
CDR3 protein: ASSLDTGWFGEKLF; V gene: TRBV5-1; J gene: TRBJ1-4
CDR3 protein: ASSLDYVVGKNSPLH; V gene: TRBV7-2; J gene: TRBJ1-6
CDR3 protein: ASSEPRGQY; V gene: TRBV28; J gene: TRBJ2-7
CDR3 protein: ASSQDHRTGGRANEKLF; V gene: TRBV4-2; J gene: TRBJ1-4
CDR3 protein: ASSPGGGANVLT; V gene: TRBV28; J gene: TRBJ2-6
CDR3 protein: AWSVAVNYGYT; V gene: TRBV30; J gene: TRBJ1-2
CDR3 protein: ASSLVGRQAGETQY; V gene: TRBV11-2; J gene: TRBJ2-5
CDR3 protein: ASSPNPHGAGVSNEQF; V gene: TRBV4-3; J gene: TRBJ2-1
CDR3 protein: AISAGGANYGYT; V gene: TRBV10-3; J gene: TRBJ1-2
CDR3 protein: ASGDDVSPLH; V gene: TRBV9; J gene: TRBJ1-6
CDR3 protein: ASSPGTGTSFGGNTIY; V gene: TRBV18; J gene: TRBJ1-3
CDR3 protein: ASSLGTGILYEQY; V gene: TRBV27; J gene: TRBJ2-7
CDR3 protein: TSIPSKGSSTDTQY; V gene: TRBV1; J gene: TRBJ2-3
CDR3 protein: ASSLSPARLEFGEQF; V gene: TRBV27; J gene: TRBJ2-1
CDR3 protein: ASGTLEEQY; V gene: TRBV12-3/TRBV12-4; J gene: TRBJ2-7
CDR3 protein: ASVTSSRDGYT; V gene: TRBV28; J gene: TRBJ1-2
CDR3 protein: ASSGTRVTGELF; V gene: TRBV2; J gene: TRBJ2-2
CDR3 protein: ASSFVRGREKLF; V gene: TRBV28; J gene: TRBJ1-4
CDR3 protein: SVEGGNTGRTGELF; V gene: TRBV29-1; J gene: TRBJ2-2
CDR3 protein: ASSQDPFWGQGNQPQH; V gene: TRBV3-1/TRBV3-2; J gene: TRBJ1-5
CDR3 protein: ASSTGTGGNYEQY; V gene: TRBV6-5; J gene: TRBJ2-7
CDR3 protein: ASSFGGSSYNEQF; V gene: TRBV7-3; J gene: TRBJ2-1
CDR3 protein: ASSFGAGELF; V gene: TRBV5-4; J gene: TRBJ2-2
CDR3 protein: ASSKSGFGVPTNEKLF; V gene: TRBV7-6; J gene: TRBJ1-4
CDR3 protein: ASSPQGVGNTIY; V gene: TRBV6-5; J gene: TRBJ1-3
CDR3 protein: ASSLGHGNTIY; V gene: TRBV5-1; J gene: TRBJ1-3
CDR3 protein: ASTRADLLF; V gene: TRBV6-5; J gene: TRBJ2-2
CDR3 protein: ASSVYPPGQNYNEQF; V gene: TRBV2; J gene: TRBJ2-1
CDR3 protein: ASSLSLGEETQY; V gene: TRBV9; J gene: TRBJ2-5
CDR3 protein: ASSSGSRRAF; V gene: TRBV6-2/TRBV6-3; J gene: TRBJ1-1
CDR3 protein: ASSLGVNTEAF; V gene: TRBV11-3; J gene: TRBJ1-1
CDR3 protein: ASSLVGTSGSVSTGELF; V gene: TRBV7-9; J gene: TRBJ2-2
CDR3 protein: ASTPVPDYGYT; V gene: TRBV28; J gene: TRBJ1-2